Presented here are 14 T cell receptor beta chains from one specimen sequenced in a study of control samples from healthy donors and cancer patients. Sequencing was performed with immunoSEQ multiplex PCR; in TCRdb, only in-frame clones are kept and a portion is missing. Here the sample spans more than 100,000 clones, roughly 90% being singletons. Sequences were obtained from PBMCs. The receptor set was obtained from a man in his sixties with lung cancer.

The genes are TRBV9 and TRBJ2-5, with D perhaps TRBD2 (5 bases). Germline V gives CDR1 SGDLS, CDR2 YYNGEE. The CDR3 loop spans 14 amino acids. V lost 1 base and J 5 bases, leaving 12 bases between the germline ends. CDR3: CASSVLGGGETQYF. The CDR3 nucleotides are TGTGCCAGCAGCGTACTAGGAGGCGGGGAGACCCAGTACTTC.

The CDR3 DNA follows: TGTGCCAGCAGCAAAAGGTCGGGGGGATTTAGTAATGAGCAGTTCTTC. Its translation: CASSKRSGGFSNEQFF. The chain uses TRBV21-1 and TRBJ2-1; the table gives TRBD2 as D, unverified against the DNA. TRBV21-1 is a pseudogene. The CDR3 is made up of 16 amino acids.

This sequence joins TRBV2 and TRBJ1-2; a possible D gene is TRBD1 (6 bases). The V gene lost 6 bases and the J gene lost 5 bases, with 13 bases spanning the gap. The CDR3 has 13 residues. Germline V gene lookup returns CDR1 SNHLY and CDR2 FYNNEI. Here the CDR3 DNA reads TGTGCCAGCAGCCGGGACAAGGAATATGGCTACACCTTC. This encodes CASSRDKEYGYTF.

V gene TRBV25-1 combines with J gene TRBJ1-2; D unclear. CDR3 length: 11 residues. V was shortened by 6 bases and J by 2 bases, with 4 bases between the two germline ends. Germline V lookup: CDR1 MGHDK, CDR2 SYGVNS. In DNA form, the CDR3 reads TGTGCCAGCAGGGTCAACTATGGCTACACCTTC. Translated, it gives CASRVNYGYTF.

The rearrangement uses TRBV6-6 and TRBJ2-7, with D perhaps matching TRBD1 (6 bases). CDR1 MNHNY and CDR2 SVGAGI come from the germline V gene (reference sequence). There are 16 residues in the CDR3. The V gene lost 7 bases and the J gene lost 3 bases, with 22 bases spanning the gap. The CDR3 DNA sequence: TGTGCCAGCACCCCGACCCAGGGGCGAGGAAACTACGAGCAGTACGTC. Residues: CASTPTQGRGNYEQYV.

V usage is TRBV4-2 and J usage is TRBJ1-1; 7 bases map to TRBD1. The V and J ends lost 0 bases and 4 bases, in that order; junction bases with no gene match: 2. The length of the CDR3 is 14 residues. Germline values: CDR1 LGHNA, CDR2 YNFKEQ. The CDR3 bases are TGTGCCAGCAGCCAAGACGAGGGGGCCACTGAAGCTTTCTTT. Translating it yields CASSQDEGATEAFF.

V and J are TRBV18 and TRBJ1-5, with D perhaps TRBD1 (6 bases). The CDR3 extends over 15 amino acids. Germline V CDR1 and CDR2: KGHSH, LQKENI. Trimming took 1 base from V and 7 from J, leaving 14 bases between them. CDR3 sequence reads: CASSPQQGDSQPQHF. As DNA, the CDR3 is TGTGCCAGCTCACCACAACAGGGTGATTCGCAGCCCCAGCATTTT. The variable domain in full, with the rest retrieved from reference TRBV18 and TRBJ1-5, is NAGVMQNPRHLVRRRGQEARLRCSPMKGHSHVYWYRQLPEEGLKFMVYLQKENIIDESGMPKERFSAEFPKEGPSILRIQQVVRGDSAAYFCASSPQQGDSQPQHFGDGTRLSIL.

The rearrangement joins TRBV7-9 to TRBJ2-2; D remains ambiguous. The CDR3 extends over 16 amino acids. From germline, CDR1 is SEHNR and CDR2 FQNEAQ (reference sequence). V was shortened by 1 base and J by 0 bases, with 9 bases between the two germline ends. The DNA for the CDR3 is TGTGCCAGCAGCTTAGAAGGGAATTCGAACACCGGGGAGCTGTTTTTT. Amino acid sequence: CASSLEGNSNTGELFF.

This clone came up a few times. The chain recombines TRBV7-8 with TRBJ1-2; 7 positions agree with TRBD1. J gave up 7 bases and V 0 bases, and 11 bases lay outside the gene matches. Per the germline V gene, CDR1 is SGHVS and CDR2 is FQNEAQ. The CDR3 runs to 16 residues. Here the CDR3 DNA reads TGTGCCAGCAGCTTAGCGCAGGGGGTGATAACGGGTGGCTACACCTTC. Translating it yields CASSLAQGVITGGYTF.

The V call is TRBV5-1, the J call TRBJ1-1, with D hard to call. The CDR3 totals 15 residues. With 0 bases removed from V and 1 base from J, the gap between germline ends came to 10 bases. The germline V gene encodes CDR1 SGHRS and CDR2 YFSETQ. CDR3 sequence reads: CASSLEGRENTEAFF. The DNA for the CDR3 is TGCGCCAGCAGCTTGGAAGGCAGAGAGAACACTGAAGCTTTCTTT.

As DNA, the CDR3 is TGTGCCAGCAGTTTCGCAGGGCAAAACATTCAGTACTTC. Protein sequence: CASSFAGQNIQYF. The chain employs TRBV27 and TRBJ2-4; possible D gene TRBD1, 5 bases. The CDR3 consists of 13 residues. CDR1 and CDR2 (germline): MNHEY, SMNVEV (reference sequence). Trimming removed 3 bases at V and 5 bases at J, with 8 bases between.

This clone has only one observation. The chain is built from TRBV7-9 and TRBJ1-2; 9 nucleotides match TRBD1. Germline V CDR1 and CDR2: SEHNR, FQNEAQ (reference sequence). The junction had 12 bases not matched to a gene; V was cut back by 5 bases and J by 5 bases. The CDR3 spans 16 residues. CDR3 sequence reads: CASSLKNTGTGYGYTF. The DNA of the CDR3 is TGTGCCAGCAGCCTTAAAAATACCGGGACAGGGTATGGCTACACCTTC. Full variable domain (missing parts from reference TRBV7-9 and TRBJ1-2): DTGVSQNPRHKITKRGQNVTFRCDPISEHNRLYWYRQTLGQGPEFLTYFQNEAQLEKSRLLSDRFSAERPKGSFSTLEIQRTEQGDSAMYLCASSLKNTGTGYGYTFGSGTRLTVV.

The chain carries TRBV30 and TRBJ1-1, with 8 positions matching TRBD1. This CDR3 has 14 residues. Trimming took 3 bases from V and 7 from J; bases not matched to a gene: 10. Germline V CDR1 and CDR2: GTSNPN, SVGIG (reference sequence). CDR3 bases: TGTGCCTGGAGGGTTTTACAGGGGGTCGGTGAAGCTTTCTTT. Amino acid sequence: CAWRVLQGVGEAFF. Combining the CDR3 with reference TRBV30 and TRBJ1-1 gives the whole variable domain SQTIHQWPATLVQPVGSPLSLECTVEGTSNPNLYWYRQAAGRGLQLLFYSVGIGQISSEVPQNLSASRPQDRQFILSSKKLLLSDSGFYLCAWRVLQGVGEAFFGQGTRLTVV.

The rearrangement links TRBV18 to TRBJ1-1; D is undetermined. CDR1 and CDR2 (germline): KGHSH, LQKENI. Trimming cost V 2 bases and J 1 base, with 8 bases left between them. This CDR3 has 14 residues. The CDR3 DNA follows: TGTGCCAGCTCACCAAACTCAAAGAACACTGAAGCTTTCTTT. Translated, it gives CASSPNSKNTEAFF.